These 20 T cell receptor beta chains originate from one sample sequenced in a study of T cells in Graves' hyperthyroidism and ophthalmopathy. Amplification of TCR beta CDR3 regions was performed using RNA transcripts as template. In the first-round RT-PCR of the TCR CDR3, the HTBI primer set was used. TCRdb redid the calling of the multiplex PCR reads with MiXCR, one entry per CDR3 protein. The sample holds 640,000 or so distinct CDR3 sequences, roughly 14% seen once. The sample comprised blood. The origin of the receptors is a woman in her forties with Graves' ophthalmopathy.

This clonotype was detected many times. The rearrangement uses TRBV20-1 and TRBJ1-2, with D perhaps TRBD1 (5 bases). Between the trimmed V and J ends, which lost 5 bases and 4 bases, there was a span of 11 bases. CDR3 length equals 12 residues. Germline V gene data show CDR1 as DFQATT and CDR2 as SNEGSKA (reference sequence). The CDR3 coding sequence is TGCAGTGCTCAAACTGGGGGCTATGGCTACACCTTC. As protein: CSAQTGGYGYTF.

The chain combines TRBV2 with TRBJ2-7; 15 bases are shared with TRBD2. The CDR3 has 15 residues. The trim removed 6 bases at V and 6 bases at J, leaving 6 bases unmatched. Germline-derived CDR1 and CDR2 are SNHLY and FYNNEI. Here the CDR3 reads CASRTGTSGRSEQYF. DNA of the CDR3: TGTGCCAGCAGGACCGGGACTAGCGGGAGGAGCGAGCAGTACTTC.

This clonotype was observed once. The CDR3 does not end in the conserved phenylalanine or tryptophan, so this is likely a read error. This rearrangement joins TRBV19 to TRBJ2-5; 10 positions match TRBD1. CDR1 and CDR2 from the germline V gene are LNHDA and SQIVND (reference sequence). The CDR3 loop spans 14 amino acids. V lost 5 bases and J lost 5; bases outside the gene matches: 5. The CDR3 DNA follows: TGTGCCAGTAGTCGACAGGGGGCGCAGGAGACCCAGTACCTC. Its translation is CASSRQGAQETQYL.

This clonotype was found many times. At one boundary the junction diverges from the germline segment, which might be a read error. V and J are TRBV20-1 and TRBJ2-7; 11 nucleotides line up with TRBD2. The CDR3 has 16 residues. Germline assignment: CDR1 DFQATT and CDR2 SNEGSKA (reference sequence). CDR3 sequence: CSARISGRALSSEQYF. The DNA for the CDR3 is TGCAGTGCTAGAATTAGCGGGAGGGCCCTCTCCTCCGAGCAGTACTTC.

The chain links TRBV11-2 to TRBJ2-3; TRBD2 agrees at 10 bases. Germline loops: CDR1 SGHAT, CDR2 FQNNGV. V shed 5 bases, J shed 4 bases, and the junction held 6 bases outside the gene matches. The CDR3 extends over 15 amino acids. CDR3 loop: CASSHTSGTPDTQYF. The CDR3 nucleotides are TGTGCCAGCAGCCATACTAGCGGGACCCCAGATACGCAGTATTTT.

This clonotype has just a few counts. CDR3 in amino acids: CASRFRVGDRKTQYF. In DNA form, the CDR3 reads TGTGCCAGCCGCTTCCGGGTCGGGGATAGAAAGACCCAGTACTTC. The chain carries TRBV12-3 or TRBV12-4 and TRBJ2-5; the D gene is possibly TRBD2 (5 bases). Trimming left V 8 bases short and J 6 bases short, with 22 bases between. This CDR3 spans 15 amino acids.

This clonotype is labeled as medium-sized. The CDR3 sequence is CASSGTGGSEQYF. CDR3 bases: TGTGCCAGCAGTGGGACAGGGGGTAGCGAGCAGTACTTC. V and J are TRBV7-2 and TRBJ2-7; TRBD1 aligns across 11 bases. The CDR3 extends over 13 amino acids. V lost 6 bases and J lost 6; bases outside the gene matches: 4. Germline CDR1 reads SGHTA; CDR2 reads FQGNSA.

This clonotype was recorded many times. This chain connects TRBV12-3 or TRBV12-4 to TRBJ2-5; 7 bases map to TRBD2. The CDR3 consists of 14 residues. V lost 0 bases to trimming and J lost 5 bases; unmatched junction nucleotides: 3. CDR3 amino acids: CASSLALGGETQYF. CDR3 sequence (DNA): TGTGCCAGCAGTTTAGCGCTGGGGGGGGAGACCCAGTACTTC.

This clonotype was recorded at least ten times. The chain uses TRBV30 and TRBJ1-2; TRBD1 matches at 8 bases. V dropped 0 bases and J dropped 4; count of bases not matched to a gene: 4. Germline CDR1 GTSNPN, CDR2 SVGIG (reference sequence). This CDR3 has 14 amino acids. The CDR3 coding sequence is TGTGCCTGGAGTGTTGCTCAGGGGGCCTATGGCTACACCTTC. Encoded protein: CAWSVAQGAYGYTF.

This rearrangement joins TRBV14 to TRBJ1-5; D is ambiguous. Germline CDR1 reads SGHDN; CDR2 reads FVKESK. Trimming stripped 1 base from V and 2 bases from J, with 12 bases between. The CDR3 is made up of 16 amino acids. CDR3 loop: CASSQVAPPGNQPQHF. The CDR3 DNA reads as TGTGCCAGCAGCCAAGTTGCCCCACCAGGCAATCAGCCCCAGCATTTT. Drawing the rest from reference TRBV14 and TRBJ1-5, the complete variable domain is EAGVTQFPSHSVIEKGQTVTLRCDPISGHDNLYWYRRVMGKEIKFLLHFVKESKQDESGMPNNRFLAERTGGTYSTLKVQPAELEDSGVYFCASSQVAPPGNQPQHFGDGTRLSIL.

This chain uses TRBV7-9 with TRBJ2-5, with D perhaps TRBD1 (6 bases). V was trimmed by 3 bases and J by 3 bases, leaving 14 bases between them. Germline CDR1 SEHNR, CDR2 FQNEAQ (reference sequence). The CDR3 consists of 15 residues. CDR3 nucleotides: TGTGCCAGCAGCTTGGACCCCGGGACAAAAGAGACCCAGTACTTC. Translation gives CASSLDPGTKETQYF. Filled out from reference TRBV7-9 and TRBJ2-5, the complete variable domain reads DTGVSQNPRHKITKRGQNVTFRCDPISEHNRLYWYRQTLGQGPEFLTYFQNEAQLEKSRLLSDRFSAERPKGSFSTLEIQRTEQGDSAMYLCASSLDPGTKETQYFGPGTRLLVL.

This clonotype was counted only a few times. The chain has TRBV4-3 and TRBJ2-3; weak D call: TRBD2 (6 bases). V shed 4 bases and J shed 3 bases, with 14 bases lying between them. Germline lookup yields CDR1 LGHNA and CDR2 YSLEER. This CDR3 is 15 amino acids long. This CDR3 reads CASSRRGEGTDTQYF. DNA of the CDR3: TGCGCCAGCAGCCGGCGGGGAGAGGGGACAGATACGCAGTATTTT.

This clonotype was detected many times. This chain links TRBV27 with TRBJ2-5, with TRBD1 matching 9 bases. Germline V lookup: CDR1 MNHEY, CDR2 SMNVEV (reference sequence). This CDR3 is 19 amino acids long. J lost 1 base, V lost 5 bases, and 17 bases had no gene match. CDR3 DNA: TGTGCCAGCAGTCCCGGGACAGGGAGTGTCGGTGCTCGCCAAGAGACCCAGTACTTC. It encodes CASSPGTGSVGARQETQYF.

The sample holds one count of this clonotype. The V and J genes are TRBV27 and TRBJ1-1; no clear D gene. Trimming left V 4 bases short and J 4 bases short, with 16 bases between. CDR1 is MNHEY and CDR2 is SMNVEV in the germline V gene (reference sequence). This CDR3 is built from 15 residues. This chain's CDR3 is CASSSLGPGGTEAFF. The CDR3 bases are TGTGCCAGCAGTTCCCTAGGTCCGGGAGGCACTGAAGCTTTCTTT.

This clonotype was observed a few times. The chain couples TRBV7-9 to TRBJ2-5; D possibly corresponds to TRBD1 (5 bases). Germline V gives CDR1 SEHNR, CDR2 FQNEAQ (reference sequence). The CDR3 runs 12 residues. Trimming took off 2 bases at V and 7 bases at J, with 8 bases between the two ends. The chain's CDR3 is CASSLPTGTQYF. The CDR3 DNA reads TGTGCCAGCAGCTTACCAACAGGGACCCAGTACTTC.

The chain uses TRBV19 and TRBJ2-7, with TRBD2 matching 8 bases. Germline loops: CDR1 LNHDA, CDR2 SQIVND (reference sequence). J was trimmed by 5 bases and V by 5 bases; bases with no gene match: 11. The CDR3 spans 15 residues. The CDR3: CASSSSGLLGHEQYF. Written as DNA, the CDR3 is TGTGCCAGTAGTTCTAGCGGGCTCCTAGGCCACGAGCAGTACTTC.

The chain joins TRBV11-2 to TRBJ2-3; unclear D gene. The CDR3 is 18 residues long. In germline, CDR1 is SGHAT, CDR2 FQNNGV. Trimming took off 3 bases at V and 0 bases at J, with 19 bases between the two ends. CDR3 protein: CASSFLPASTLSTDTQYF. CDR3 nucleotides: TGTGCCAGCAGCTTTCTTCCCGCCAGCACTCTTAGCACAGATACGCAGTATTTT.

The J gene is TRBJ1-1, the V gene TRBV11-1; D ambiguous. Trimming cost V 8 bases and J 0 bases, with 10 bases left between them. The CDR3 loop spans 13 amino acids. Germline V gene lookup returns CDR1 SGHAT and CDR2 FQDESV (reference sequence). This chain's CDR3 is CASARPMNTEAFF. In DNA form, the CDR3 reads TGTGCCAGCGCAAGACCGATGAACACTGAAGCTTTCTTT. The variable domain in full, with the rest retrieved from reference TRBV11-1 and TRBJ1-1, is EAEVAQSPRYKITEKSQAVAFWCDPISGHATLYWYRQILGQGPELLVQFQDESVVDDSQLPKDRFSAERLKGVDSTLKIQPAELGDSAMYLCASARPMNTEAFFGQGTRLTVV.

The chain employs TRBV18 and TRBJ2-3; no reliable D call. Per the germline V gene, CDR1 is KGHSH and CDR2 is LQKENI. V was pared by 3 bases and J by 4 bases, with 17 bases between. There are 16 residues in the CDR3. The CDR3 spells CASSPPGNVKADTQYF. For the CDR3, the DNA is TGTGCCAGCTCACCCCCTGGGAATGTTAAGGCAGATACGCAGTATTTT.

This clonotype was counted at least ten times. J is TRBJ1-5 and V is TRBV12-3 or TRBV12-4; TRBD1 matches at 11 bases. V dropped 6 bases and J dropped 2; count of bases not matched to a gene: 9. The CDR3 length is 17 residues. CDR3 bases: TGTGCCAGCAGCACTACTGGACAGGGGGCAGGCAATCAGCCCCAGCATTTT. It codes for CASSTTGQGAGNQPQHF.